These 18 T cell receptor beta chains came from one sample sequenced in a study of T cells expressing NK-cell markers. TCRdb re-called the 5' RACE reads, yielding one record per CDR3 amino acid sequence without DNA. The sample totals a few hundred thousand distinct CDR3 sequences. Material for sequencing was blood T cells: a sorted CD56 or NKG2C T cell subset, CD4+ or CD8+ T cells, or bulk PBMC T cells (not recorded which). All receptors come from a man between 18 and 35 years old in good health.

This chain uses TRBV5-6 with TRBJ2-7; TCRdb's D call, TRBD1, is unchecked because there is no DNA. The germline CDR1 and CDR2 sequences are SGHDT and YYEEEE. This CDR3 spans 14 amino acids. CDR3 sequence reads: CASSPRWGAVEQYF.

This chain uses TRBV20-1 with TRBJ2-7; the D call of TRBD2 rests on TCRdb alone, since no DNA is present to check it. This CDR3 has 14 amino acids. Germline loops: CDR1 DFQATT, CDR2 SNEGSKA (reference sequence). The CDR3 sequence: CSARDLMGSHEQYF.

This chain links TRBV20-1 with TRBJ2-2; TCRdb returns TRBD1, unconfirmable since there is no DNA. Germline-derived CDR1 and CDR2 are DFQATT and SNEGSKA (reference sequence). The CDR3 loop spans 15 amino acids. CDR3 sequence: CSAHDRGLSTGELFF.

The rearrangement uses TRBV3-1 and TRBJ2-5; the TCRdb D gene call, TRBD2, has no DNA to confirm it. The germline CDR1 and CDR2 sequences are LGHDT and YNNKEL (reference sequence). The CDR3 runs 16 residues. The CDR3 is CASSHEGLAPAETQYF.

The chain links TRBV12-3 or TRBV12-4 to TRBJ2-3; TCRdb's assignment of TRBD2 cannot be checked, as there is no DNA. The length of the CDR3 is 16 residues. CDR3 in amino acids: CASNQGEGGRTDTQYF.

The chain combines TRBV29-1 with TRBJ2-1; TCRdb's D call, TRBD2, is unchecked because there is no DNA. The germline V gene has CDR1 SQVTM and CDR2 ANQGSEA. The CDR3 extends over 16 amino acids. The CDR3 is CSVEIGMQPRDNEQFF.

The chain links TRBV30 to TRBJ2-1; TCRdb outputs TRBD2, but without DNA this stays unchecked. The length of the CDR3 is 11 residues. The germline gives CDR1 GTSNPN, CDR2 SVGIG (reference sequence). CDR3 residues: CAWRESDEQFF.

This chain uses TRBV20-1 with TRBJ1-5. The CDR3 spans 15 residues. Germline V gene lookup returns CDR1 DFQATT and CDR2 SNEGSKA (reference sequence). CDR3 protein: CSAQPDGFSNQPQHF.

The chain combines TRBV4-1 with TRBJ1-1; TCRdb's assignment of TRBD1 cannot be checked, as there is no DNA. CDR1 and CDR2 from the germline V gene are MGHRA and YSYEKL. The CDR3 is 14 amino acids. CDR3 region: CASSQRQADREAFF.

This chain joins TRBV2 and TRBJ2-2. The CDR3 totals 12 residues. The germline CDR1 and CDR2 sequences are SNHLY and FYNNEI. The CDR3 region is CASSGITGELFF.

CDR3 amino acids: CASSQRGTGNTGELFF. The chain has TRBV11-3 and TRBJ2-2; TCRdb picks TRBD1, but there is no DNA to check that call. CDR1 and CDR2 (germline): SGHNT, YENEEA. CDR3 length: 16 amino acids.

This chain joins TRBV20-1 and TRBJ2-1; TCRdb designates TRBD2, a call that cannot be tested without DNA. CDR3 length equals 15 residues. Germline V gene data show CDR1 as DFQATT and CDR2 as SNEGSKA (reference sequence). The CDR3: CSAEKTSGRFYEQFF.

The chain uses TRBV7-2 and TRBJ2-7; without DNA, the TCRdb call of TRBD2 cannot be checked. This CDR3 spans 15 amino acids. Germline loops: CDR1 SGHTA, CDR2 FQGNSA. CDR3 loop: CASSLFWTSGNEQYF. Based on the CDR3 plus reference TRBV7-2 and TRBJ2-7, the full variable domain is GAGVSQSPSNKVTEKGKDVELRCDPISGHTALYWYRQSLGQGLEFLIYFQGNSAPDKSGLPSDRFSAERTGGSVSTLTIQRTQQEDSAVYLCASSLFWTSGNEQYFGPGTRLTVT.

The chain links TRBV6-2 or TRBV6-3 to TRBJ1-3. CDR1 and CDR2 from the germline V gene are MNHEY and SVGEGT. This CDR3 spans 16 amino acids. The CDR3 here is CASRHERQASGNTIYF.

This chain links TRBV19 with TRBJ2-2; the D call of TRBD2 rests on TCRdb alone, since no DNA is present to check it. Per germline, CDR1 LNHDA and CDR2 SQIVND (reference sequence). The CDR3 runs to 18 residues. CDR3 sequence: CASSLRSASVVGTGELFF.

The rearrangement uses TRBV7-2 and TRBJ2-1; TCRdb's D call of TRBD2 is untestable without DNA. Germline V gene data show CDR1 as SGHTA and CDR2 as FQGNSA. The CDR3 contains 16 residues. CDR3 amino acids: CASSGGLAGGGNEQFF. Full variable domain (remainder filled in from reference TRBV7-2 and TRBJ2-1): GAGVSQSPSNKVTEKGKDVELRCDPISGHTALYWYRQSLGQGLEFLIYFQGNSAPDKSGLPSDRFSAERTGGSVSTLTIQRTQQEDSAVYLCASSGGLAGGGNEQFFGPGTRLTVL.

This sequence joins TRBV4-2 and TRBJ2-5. The CDR3 covers 14 residues. CDR1 LGHNA and CDR2 YNFKEQ come from the germline V gene. CDR3 sequence reads: CASSQRQERETQYF.

This rearrangement joins TRBV19 to TRBJ2-1; TCRdb's D call, TRBD1, is unchecked because there is no DNA. This CDR3 spans 13 amino acids. Germline V CDR1 and CDR2: LNHDA, SQIVND (reference sequence). The CDR3 sequence: CASGTGRPNEQFF.